This TCR beta chain was captured by sequencing in a study of vaccination and CD4 T cells after COVID-19. The junction had 11 bases not matched to a gene; V was cut back by 5 bases and J by 6 bases. The CDR3 runs 15 residues. From germline, CDR1 is LNHDA and CDR2 SQIVND (reference sequence). As regards this clonotype: No antigen is known for it.

Once obtained from cultured CD4+ T cells, the DNA was sequenced using the Oncomine TCR Beta short-read assay. Extraction of genomic DNA was performed on cultured CD4+ T cells. In TCRdb, the PCR reads were re-called with MiXCR into one record per CDR3 protein. This sample has over 10,000 distinct CDR3 sequences; 35% to 40% occur once, and the top ten carry about 17%. Treatment described: approximately 10-day PBMC culture with coronavirus spike peptide pools or control peptides (ViraFEST assay). Expansion of antigen-specific T cells with peptide pools by ViraFEST preceded sequencing of TCRs. The dates of positive PCR tests extended from March through December 2020 and came before the US Alpha, Beta and Delta variants. Fresh IL-2 medium replaced half the culture medium on days 3 and 7.

The sample comprised cultured CD4+ T cells from blood. The TCR was taken from a human donor with COVID-19. The rearrangement uses TRBV19 and TRBJ2-7, with 9 bases that match TRBD1. The CDR3 here is CASSAPGTGFGEQYF. Here the CDR3 DNA reads TGTGCCAGTAGTGCGCCCGGGACAGGGTTTGGCGAGCAGTACTTC.